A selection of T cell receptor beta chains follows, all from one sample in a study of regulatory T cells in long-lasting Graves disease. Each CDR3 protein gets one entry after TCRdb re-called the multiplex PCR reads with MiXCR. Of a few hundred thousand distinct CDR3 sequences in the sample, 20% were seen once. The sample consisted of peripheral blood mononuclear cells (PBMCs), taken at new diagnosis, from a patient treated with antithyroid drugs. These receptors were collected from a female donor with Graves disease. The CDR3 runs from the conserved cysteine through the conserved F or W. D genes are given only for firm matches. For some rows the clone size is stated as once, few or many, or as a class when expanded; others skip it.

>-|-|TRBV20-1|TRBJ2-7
TGCAGTACTAGGAGGGGCGAGCAGTACTTC
CSTRRGEQYF
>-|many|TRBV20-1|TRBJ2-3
TGCAGTGCTAGGAGGGCGGGGGCCCGGACAGATACGCAGTATTTT
CSARRAGARTDTQYF
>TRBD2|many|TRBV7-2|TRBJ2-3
TGTGCCAGCAGCTTTATAGCGGGAGAGGGGAGAGATACGCAGTATTTT
CASSFIAGEGRDTQYF
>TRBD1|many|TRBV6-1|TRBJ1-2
TGTGCCAGCAGAAAGGACAGGGCTTATGGCTACACCTTC
CASRKDRAYGYTF
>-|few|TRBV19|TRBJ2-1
TGTGCCAGTAGCCCCATGACGATGGGTCGCTCCTACAATGAGCAGTTCTTC
CASSPMTMGRSYNEQFF
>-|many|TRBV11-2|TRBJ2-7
TGTGCCAGCAGCCGTCTGGGGCGGCTTACCTCCTACGAGCAGTACTTC
CASSRLGRLTSYEQYF
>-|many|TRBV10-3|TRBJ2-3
TGTGCCATCAGTGAGGCTATGACTAGCACAGATACGCAGTATTTT
CAISEAMTSTDTQYF
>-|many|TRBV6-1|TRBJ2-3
TGTGCCAGCAGTCGGACAGCCACAGATACGCAGTATTTT
CASSRTATDTQYF
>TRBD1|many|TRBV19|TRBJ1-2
TGTGCCAGTACTAGACAGGGTTTGAACTATGGCTACACCTTC
CASTRQGLNYGYTF
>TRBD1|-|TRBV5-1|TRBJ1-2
TGTGCCAGCAGCGTAGCCGAGACAGGGAACTATGGCTACACCTTC
CASSVAETGNYGYTF
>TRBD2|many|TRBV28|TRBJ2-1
TGTGCCAGCAGTTTAGTTGTAGGACAGGGAGGAGCGGGGGGGCATAATGAGCAGTTCTTC
CASSLVVGQGGAGGHNEQFF
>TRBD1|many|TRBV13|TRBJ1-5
TGTGCCAGCAGCAACAGGGGTAGCAATCAGCCCCAGCATTTT
CASSNRGSNQPQHF
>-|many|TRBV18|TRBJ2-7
TGTGCCAGCTCACCACCGCTAGACGGGGAGCAGTACTTC
CASSPPLDGEQYF
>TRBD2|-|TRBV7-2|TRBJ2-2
TGTGCCAGCAGCTTAGTACTAGCGGGGGCTGCGAACACCGGGGAGCTGTTTTTT
CASSLVLAGAANTGELFF
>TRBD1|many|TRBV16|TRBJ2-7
TGTGCCAGCAGCCAAAGCTTGACAGGGAACTACGAGCAGTACTTC
CASSQSLTGNYEQYF
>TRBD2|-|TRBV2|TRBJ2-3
TGTGCCAGCAGTGAAGCGCTAGCGGGGGGCACAGATACGCAGTATTTT
CASSEALAGGTDTQYF
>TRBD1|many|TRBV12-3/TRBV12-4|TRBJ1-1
TGTGCCAGCAGTTCTTCCACGGGGACAGGCAAGAACACTGAAGCTTTCTTT
CASSSSTGTGKNTEAFF
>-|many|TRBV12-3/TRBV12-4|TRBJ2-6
TGTGCCAGCAGGCTCCCCTCTGGGGCCAACGTCCTGACTTTC
CASRLPSGANVLTF
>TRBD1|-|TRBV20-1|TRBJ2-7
TGCAGTGCTAGAGATTTTTCTGGGGACAGGGCCTACGAGCAGTACTTC
CSARDFSGDRAYEQYF
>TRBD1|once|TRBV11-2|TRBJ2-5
TGTGCCAGCAGCCGCGGGACAGGGGCTCGAAAAGAGACCCAGTACTTC
CASSRGTGARKETQYF
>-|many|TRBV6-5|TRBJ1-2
TGTGCCAGCAGTTCCGGACGGATAGACTATGGCTACACCTTC
CASSSGRIDYGYTF
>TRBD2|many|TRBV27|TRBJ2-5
TGTGCCAGCAGGGCCCGAGGGCTAGCGGGGGGGCCAAGGGAGACCCAGTACTTC
CASRARGLAGGPRETQYF
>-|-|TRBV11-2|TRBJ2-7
TGTGCCAGCAGCTCCTATGGGAGGGAGCAGTACTTC
CASSSYGREQYF
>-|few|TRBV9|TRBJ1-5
TGTGCCAGCACCCCCGGAACAGATAGCAATCAGCCCCAGCATTTT
CASTPGTDSNQPQHF
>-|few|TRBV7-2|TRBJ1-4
TGTGCCAGCAGCCCCGGGGTTGAAAAACTGTTTTTT
CASSPGVEKLFF
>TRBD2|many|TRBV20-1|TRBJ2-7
TGCAGTGCTACCTCCGGACTAGCGGGGGGGCGTGAGCAGTACTTC
CSATSGLAGGREQYF
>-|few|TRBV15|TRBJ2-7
TGTGCCACCAGCAGGGGACTCCGGGACTCCACCTACGAGCAGTACTTC
CATSRGLRDSTYEQYF
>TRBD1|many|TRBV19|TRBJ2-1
TGTGCCAGTTCCCGGGACAGGGCCTACAATGAGCAGTTCTTC
CASSRDRAYNEQFF
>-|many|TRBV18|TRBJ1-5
TGTGCCAGCTCGCCCGAGGGTCAGCCCCAGCATTTT
CASSPEGQPQHF
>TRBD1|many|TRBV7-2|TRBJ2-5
TGTGCCAGCAGCTTAGTAGGAGGCTTCAGGGGGCAGGAGACCCAGTACTTC
CASSLVGGFRGQETQYF
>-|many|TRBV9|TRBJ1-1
TGTGCCAGCAGCTTTGTTACGAAATCTGAAGCTTTCTTT
CASSFVTKSEAFF
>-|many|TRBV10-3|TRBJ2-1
TGTGCCACCACCGGAGAGCAGTTCTTC
CATTGEQFF
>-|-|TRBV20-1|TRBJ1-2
TGCAGTGCTAGAGGTACCGGGACCTATGGCTACACCTTC
CSARGTGTYGYTF
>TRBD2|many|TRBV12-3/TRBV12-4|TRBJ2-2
TGTGCCAGCAGTTTGGCCGGGGGGGTCACCGGGGAGCTGTTTTTT
CASSLAGGVTGELFF